This record looks at one TCR beta chain sequence and its context. The V and J ends lost 5 bases and 4 bases, in that order; junction bases with no gene match: 6. Germline CDR1 reads MDHEN; CDR2 reads SYDVKM. The CDR3 has 15 amino acids. This specimen belongs to a study of T cell responses to AZD1222 COVID-19 vaccine. Here immunoSEQ multiplex PCR was the method, and the copy in TCRdb shows in-frame clones only, minus some. The sample carries approximately 200,000 clones, 85% to 95% recorded once. The sequence was obtained from an adult who received the AZD1222 COVID-19 vaccine. The sequencing used peripheral blood, collected 28 days after the second AZD1222 dose. The rearrangement links TRBV28 to TRBJ2-1, with 9 positions matching TRBD1. In DNA form, the CDR3 reads TGTGCCAGCAGTGCGACAGGGACAGGGTACAATGAGCAGTTCTTC. Encoded protein: CASSATGTGYNEQFF.